A selection of T cell receptor beta chains follows, all from one sample in a study of cytomegalovirus exposure and HLA in healthy donors. Libraries were prepared by immunoSEQ multiplex PCR; TCRdb keeps only in-frame clonotypes and omits some of them. This table has about 220,000 clones, 70% to 90% appearing once. The specimen sequenced was PBMCs. These TCRs come from a woman between 18 and 29 years old in good health and CMV-seronegative. Each CDR3 is given with its conserved first and last residue. The order of the fields is clone size, V gene, J gene, D gene, CDR3 protein, CDR3 DNA. The D gene is left open where the match is weak. Only some rows state a clone size, as once, few, many or a class for expanded clones.

-	TRBV5-6	TRBJ2-3	TRBD2	CASSLVGLAGGPSVQYF	TGTGCCAGCAGCTTGGTGGGACTAGCGGGAGGGCCATCGGTGCAGTATTTT
-	TRBV28	TRBJ2-7	TRBD1	CASSFRDSRYEQYF	TGTGCCAGCAGTTTCCGGGACAGCCGCTACGAGCAGTACTTC
-	TRBV4-1	TRBJ1-3	-	CASSQAPGGLAGNTIYF	TGCGCCAGCAGCCAAGCACCAGGCGGGTTGGCTGGAAACACCATATATTTT
-	TRBV7-9	TRBJ2-1	-	CASSYPLASDEQFF	TGTGCCAGCAGCTACCCACTAGCTTCAGATGAGCAGTTCTTC
-	TRBV6-5	TRBJ1-2	-	CASSPPGGGGDGYTF	TGTGCCAGCAGTCCGCCGGGGGGGGGCGGGGATGGCTACACCTTC
few	TRBV7-9	TRBJ1-4	-	CASSLESTGEKLFF	TGTGCCAGCAGCTTAGAAAGCACAGGGGAAAAACTGTTTTTT
-	TRBV9	TRBJ1-1	-	CASSVVQGTTEAFF	TGTGCCAGCAGCGTAGTCCAGGGGACCACTGAAGCTTTCTTT
-	TRBV11-2	TRBJ1-1	-	CASSVSGGRTTEAFF	TGTGCCAGCAGCGTCTCCGGAGGGAGGACAACTGAAGCTTTCTTT
-	TRBV28	TRBJ2-5	-	CASSLQEPETQYF	TGTGCCAGCAGTTTACAGGAACCAGAGACCCAGTACTTC
-	TRBV10-1	TRBJ2-5	TRBD1	CASSRDRGETQYF	TGCGCCAGCAGCCGGGACAGGGGTGAGACCCAGTACTTC
-	TRBV4-2	TRBJ2-7	-	CASSQDPGRYEQYF	TGTGCCAGCAGCCAAGATCCGGGGAGGTACGAGCAGTACTTC
-	TRBV6-1	TRBJ2-6	TRBD1	CASSKGTDGANVLTF	TGTGCCAGCAGTAAAGGGACAGATGGGGCCAACGTCCTGACTTTC
-	TRBV6-5	TRBJ1-2	-	CASSRTENYGYTF	TGTGCCAGCAGCCGGACTGAGAACTATGGCTACACCTTC
-	TRBV28	TRBJ1-5	-	CASSLAGLGNQPQHF	TGTGCCAGCAGTTTAGCGGGCCTGGGCAATCAGCCCCAGCATTTT
-	TRBV7-6	TRBJ2-2	TRBD2	CASSLFEARGLAGGANTGELFF	TGTGCCAGCAGCTTATTCGAGGCTAGAGGGCTAGCGGGAGGCGCGAACACCGGGGAGCTGTTTTTT
-	TRBV5-6	TRBJ1-2	-	CASSFEGGAEGYTF	TGTGCCAGCAGCTTTGAAGGGGGAGCGGAGGGCTACACCTTC
once	TRBV2	TRBJ2-3	TRBD2	CASRGLAVHTDTQYF	TGTGCCAGCAGGGGACTAGCGGTACACACAGATACGCAGTATTTT
once	TRBV27	TRBJ1-1	-	CASSPRGLNTEAFF	TGTGCCAGCAGTCCCAGGGGATTGAACACTGAAGCTTTCTTT
-	TRBV28	TRBJ1-4	TRBD1	CASSFCAGGTITTNEKLFF	TGTGCCAGCAGTTTTTGTGCAGGGGGTACCATTACAACTAATGAAAAACTGTTTTTT
-	TRBV28	TRBJ1-2	TRBD1	CALRDRSNYGYTF	TGTGCTCTACGGGACAGGTCAAACTATGGCTACACCTTC
-	TRBV7-8	TRBJ2-7	TRBD1	CASSSLIGTGVHYEQYF	TGTGCCAGCAGCTCCTTAATCGGGACAGGGGTACACTACGAGCAGTACTTC
few	TRBV6-5	TRBJ2-7	-	CASRGGPSSYEQYF	TGTGCCAGCAGGGGGGGACCTAGCTCCTACGAGCAGTACTTC
once	TRBV4-1	TRBJ2-7	-	CASSRRDGPSEQYF	TGCGCCAGCAGCCGGCGGGACGGGCCTAGCGAGCAGTACTTC
-	TRBV5-1	TRBJ2-1	-	CASSLVGVGSYNEQFF	TGCGCCAGCAGCTTGGTAGGAGTCGGATCCTACAATGAGCAGTTCTTC
-	TRBV11-2	TRBJ2-1	-	CASSRAGSISGKNEQFF	TGTGCCAGCAGCCGGGCAGGCTCCATTTCCGGGAAGAATGAGCAGTTCTTC
-	TRBV4-1	TRBJ2-1	-	CASSHPTGKHNEQFF	TGCGCCAGCAGCCATCCAACAGGGAAACACAATGAGCAGTTCTTC
-	TRBV29-1	TRBJ2-1	TRBD2	CSVENPLAGKPNEQFF	TGCAGCGTTGAAAATCCACTAGCGGGCAAGCCCAATGAGCAGTTCTTC
-	TRBV7-8	TRBJ1-2	-	CASTQAGVGSQTF	TGTGCCAGCACCCAGGCAGGGGTTGGTTCGCAAACCTTC
few	TRBV6-1	TRBJ2-5	-	CALGDSWETQYF	TGTGCCCTTGGGGACTCTTGGGAGACCCAGTACTTC
-	TRBV2	TRBJ2-7	-	CASSERTELGFVQYF	TGTGCCAGCAGTGAGCGGACAGAGTTAGGATTCGTGCAGTACTTC
-	TRBV27	TRBJ1-1	-	CASSGQGRAANSLAFF	TGTGCCAGCAGTGGGCAGGGCAGGGCGGCAAACTCGCTGGCTTTCTTT
-	TRBV6-5	TRBJ1-1	-	CASSYSRTSNTEAFF	TGTGCCAGCAGTTACTCCCGGACAAGTAACACTGAAGCTTTCTTT
-	TRBV11-3	TRBJ1-1	-	CASSLQGWTEAFF	TGTGCCAGCAGCTTACAGGGGTGGACTGAAGCTTTCTTT
-	TRBV4-2	TRBJ2-3	TRBD2	CASSKGTSGFTDTQYF	TGTGCCAGCAGCAAAGGGACTAGCGGCTTCACAGATACGCAGTATTTT
few	TRBV7-2	TRBJ2-7	TRBD1	CASSLGDRGSSNEQYF	TGTGCCAGCAGCTTGGGTGACAGGGGGTCCAGCAACGAGCAGTACTTC
-	TRBV28	TRBJ2-3	-	CASSSSSQRGSTDTQYF	TGTGCCAGCAGTTCTTCTAGCCAGAGAGGAAGCACAGATACGCAGTATTTT
-	TRBV27	TRBJ2-7	TRBD2	CASSSREAGQYF	TGTGCCAGCAGTTCCCGGGAGGCCGGGCAGTACTTC
-	TRBV6-4	TRBJ2-1	TRBD2	CASSEAGGTPYNEQFF	TGTGCCAGCAGTGAGGCGGGAGGGACGCCCTACAATGAGCAGTTCTTC
-	TRBV7-2	TRBJ2-1	-	CASSSDRFKQFF	TGTGCCAGCAGCTCCGACAGGTTTAAGCAGTTCTTC
-	TRBV7-9	TRBJ1-4	TRBD1	CASSGQGGLNEKLFF	TGTGCCAGCTCGGGACAGGGGGGGCTAAATGAAAAACTGTTTTTT
-	TRBV28	TRBJ2-2	-	CASSPQGTGGELFF	TGTGCCAGCAGTCCTCAGGGGACGGGAGGGGAGCTGTTTTTT
-	TRBV19	TRBJ1-2	-	CASIVRTNYGYTF	TGTGCCAGTATCGTCAGAACTAACTATGGCTACACCTTC
-	TRBV10-3	TRBJ2-1	-	CAISETWQGSYNEQFF	TGTGCCATCAGTGAGACCTGGCAGGGGTCCTACAATGAGCAGTTCTTC
-	TRBV7-6	TRBJ1-2	TRBD1	CASSRGTGGSYGYTF	TGTGCCAGCAGCCGAGGGACAGGGGGCTCCTATGGCTACACCTTC
few	TRBV6-6	TRBJ1-4	-	CASSYGQGRHEKLFF	TGTGCCAGCAGTTACGGGCAGGGTCGTCATGAAAAACTGTTTTTT
-	TRBV6-1	TRBJ1-2	TRBD1	CASSFRTGGYGYTF	TGTGCCAGCAGTTTTAGGACAGGGGGTTATGGCTACACCTTC
-	TRBV5-1	TRBJ2-1	TRBD1	CASGYRGGNEQFF	TGCGCCAGCGGATACAGGGGCGGCAATGAGCAGTTCTTC
-	TRBV28	TRBJ2-7	TRBD1	CASNRDRSSYEQYF	TGTGCCAGTAACCGGGACAGGAGTTCCTACGAGCAGTACTTC
once	TRBV5-1	TRBJ2-2	-	CASSSGQNTGELFF	TGCGCCAGCAGCTCGGGACAGAACACCGGGGAGCTGTTTTTT
-	TRBV6-5	TRBJ1-2	TRBD1	CASSYSTGIYYGYTF	TGTGCCAGCAGTTACTCGACAGGGATTTACTATGGCTACACCTTC
-	TRBV11-2	TRBJ2-6	-	CASSLTGGFSGANVLTF	TGTGCCAGCAGCTTAACCGGGGGATTCTCTGGGGCCAACGTCCTGACTTTC
-	TRBV30	TRBJ2-1	-	CAWSVRSSNEQFF	TGTGCCTGGAGTGTGAGGTCCTCCAATGAGCAGTTCTTC
-	TRBV7-8	TRBJ1-5	-	CASSLEGGTSNQPQHF	TGTGCCAGCAGCTTAGAGGGGGGGACTAGCAATCAGCCCCAGCATTTT
-	TRBV6-1	TRBJ2-4	TRBD1	CASSEGTGKNIQYF	TGTGCCAGCAGTGAAGGGACAGGCAAAAACATTCAGTACTTC
-	TRBV4-2	TRBJ2-1	-	CASSQAQVGGSRKGNEQFF	TGTGCCAGCAGCCAAGCCCAAGTTGGGGGGAGTAGAAAGGGCAATGAGCAGTTCTTC
-	TRBV25-1	TRBJ1-4	-	CASSESGTGLNEKLFF	TGTGCCAGCAGTGAATCGGGTACAGGGCTGAATGAAAAACTGTTTTTT
-	TRBV27	TRBJ2-7	TRBD2	CASSSGLDYEQYF	TGTGCCAGCAGTTCGGGACTAGACTACGAGCAGTACTTC
-	TRBV9	TRBJ1-2	-	CASSKQGGYGYTF	TGTGCCAGCAGCAAACAGGGCGGGTATGGCTACACCTTC